This passage covers 26 T cell receptor beta chains from one sample sequenced in a study of blood T cells in healthy people across ages. Through a sample-barcoded 5' primer and a J-beta primer mix, a second PCR was run for about 6 to 12 cycles. TCRdb fed the 5' RACE reads into MiXCR, producing one record per CDR3 protein. The table shows around 1,100,000 distinct CDR3 sequences, with 35% to 45% occurring only once. Sequenced material: blood. Receptors originate from a man younger than 35 in good health.

This chain uses TRBV6-2 or TRBV6-3 with TRBJ2-4; TRBD2 matches at 10 bases. Germline V CDR1 and CDR2: MNHEY, SVGEGT. The CDR3 is 17 residues long. J lost 0 bases, V lost 0 bases, and 2 bases had no gene match. CDR3 loop: CASSYSGTSVAKNIQYF. The CDR3 nucleotides are TGTGCCAGCAGTTACTCGGGGACTAGCGTAGCCAAAAACATTCAGTACTTC.

There are a few counts of this clonotype. This chain joins TRBV12-3 or TRBV12-4 and TRBJ1-5; possibly TRBD1 for D (5 bases). This CDR3 has 16 amino acids. V shed 5 bases and J shed 3 bases, with 17 bases lying between them. Here the CDR3 reads CASSTALDTFNQPQHF. The CDR3 DNA follows: TGTGCCAGCAGTACGGCACTGGACACCTTCAATCAGCCCCAGCATTTT.

The J gene is TRBJ1-5, the V gene TRBV20-1, with 7 bases matching TRBD1. CDR1 DFQATT and CDR2 SNEGSKA come from the germline V gene (reference sequence). The CDR3 covers 13 residues. J lost 3 bases, V lost 5 bases, and 4 bases had no gene match. The CDR3 region has the DNA TGCAGTGCTCGACAGGGTAACAATCAGCCCCAGCATTTT. Its translation is CSARQGNNQPQHF.

The chain couples TRBV9 to TRBJ1-1; unclear D gene. V dropped 0 bases and J dropped 6 bases, with 6 bases sitting between them. Germline CDR1 reads SGDLS; CDR2 reads YYNGEE. This CDR3 spans 12 amino acids. CDR3 loop: CASSVEGPEAFF. DNA of the CDR3: TGTGCCAGCAGCGTAGAGGGCCCTGAAGCTTTCTTT.

This clonotype was picked up a small number of times. This chain joins TRBV4-3 and TRBJ2-7; 7 bases line up with TRBD1. V was clipped by 0 bases and J by 1 base; unmatched bases: 6. From germline, CDR1 is LGHNA and CDR2 YSLEER. The CDR3 spans 16 residues. CDR3 DNA: TGCGCCAGCAGCCAAGATCCGGCAGGGGGTTCCTACGAGCAGTACTTC. Translating it yields CASSQDPAGGSYEQYF.

V gene TRBV10-3 combines with J gene TRBJ2-1; 11 bases line up with TRBD1. The CDR3 totals 14 residues. V lost 6 bases and J lost 8; bases outside the gene matches: 6. The germline gives CDR1 ENHRY, CDR2 SYGVKD. CDR3 in DNA: TGTGCCATCAGCCGGGACAGGGGGGGCCATGAGCAGTTCTTC. This gives the protein CAISRDRGGHEQFF.

Here the CDR3 reads CASSSTRDSQETQFF. The CDR3, as DNA: TGTGCCAGCAGTTCTACCAGGGACAGCCAAGAGACCCAGTTCTTC. The gene calls are TRBV27 and TRBJ2-5; TRBD1 matches 7 bases. The J call may be mistaken, given a closer DNA end match to TRBJ2-1. The germline gives CDR1 MNHEY, CDR2 SMNVEV (reference sequence). The CDR3 is made up of 15 amino acids.

The gene calls are TRBV20-1 and TRBJ2-6; 7 bases are shared with TRBD2. This CDR3 has 15 amino acids. V lost 0 bases, J lost 4 bases, and 3 bases stayed unmatched. Per germline, CDR1 DFQATT and CDR2 SNEGSKA (reference sequence). The DNA for the CDR3 is TGCAGTGCTAGAGAGGGAGGGATAGGGGCCAACGTCCTGACTTTC. This sequence encodes CSAREGGIGANVLTF.

This clonotype showed up just once. The gene calls are TRBV6-6 and TRBJ2-7; no definite D call. The germline V and J ends were trimmed by 10 bases and 7 bases, with 20 bases remaining between them. Germline CDR1 and CDR2: MNHNY and SVGAGI (reference sequence). This CDR3 comprises 13 residues. CDR3 nucleotide sequence: TGTGCCACCGCAACGGAAGCGTACAATGAGCAGTACTTC. This translates into CATATEAYNEQYF.

Ten or more counts support this clonotype. The chain couples TRBV12-3 or TRBV12-4 to TRBJ1-1; possible D gene TRBD1, 5 bases. Deletions cut 8 bases from V and 5 bases from J, with 15 bases between. This CDR3 has 13 residues. This CDR3 reads CASSTQGSTEAFF. The CDR3 coding sequence is TGTGCCAGCTCAACCCAGGGATCGACTGAAGCTTTCTTT.

The chain couples TRBV3-1 to TRBJ2-1; 11 bases fit TRBD2. Trimming took 4 bases from V and 4 from J; bases not matched to a gene: 6. Germline-derived CDR1 and CDR2 are LGHDT and YNNKEL (reference sequence). The CDR3 runs to 16 residues. CDR3 loop: CASSPLTSGEYNEQFF. CDR3 DNA sequence: TGTGCCAGCAGCCCATTGACTAGCGGGGAGTACAATGAGCAGTTCTTC.

This chain uses TRBV25-1 with TRBJ1-1; D is undetermined. The V gene's germline CDR1 is MGHDK and CDR2 SYGVNS. This CDR3 is built from 13 residues. Trimming took 5 bases from V and 3 from J, leaving 10 bases between them. CDR3 nucleotide sequence: TGTGCCAGCAGTTCAGGTGACTACACTGAAGCTTTCTTT. Translation: CASSSGDYTEAFF.

This chain joins TRBV7-9 and TRBJ2-5; TRBD1 matches at 7 bases. Trimming removed 5 bases from V and 2 bases from J; junction bases left unmatched: 11. This CDR3 has 16 amino acids. The germline gives CDR1 SEHNR, CDR2 FQNEAQ (reference sequence). CDR3 loop: CASSLKGQRIQETQYF. The CDR3 DNA sequence: TGTGCCAGCAGCCTAAAGGGACAGCGTATTCAAGAGACCCAGTACTTC.

The V gene is TRBV7-2, the J gene TRBJ2-1; D call uncertain. With 3 bases removed from V and 9 bases from J, the gap between germline ends came to 9 bases. Germline V lookup: CDR1 SGHTA, CDR2 FQGNSA. CDR3 length: 12 residues. The CDR3 coding sequence is TGTGCCAGCAGCTTCGAGAGGAGTGAGCAGTTCTTC. The encoded protein is CASSFERSEQFF.

Note on this clonotype: A much larger clone sits a single nucleotide away, making a read error possible. This sequence joins TRBV16 and TRBJ2-3; D could derive from TRBD1 or TRBD2 (5 bases each). CDR1 and CDR2 from the germline V gene are KGHSY and FQNENV. This CDR3 has 19 residues. The CDR3 sequence: CASSHRQGENRELADMQYF. The CDR3 bases are TGTGCCAGCAGCCACCGCCAGGGAGAGAATCGTGAGTTGGCAGATATGCAGTATTTT. Looking up the rest from reference TRBV16 and TRBJ2-3 gives the full variable domain: GEEVAQTPKHLVRGEGQKAKLYCAPIKGHSYVFWYQQVLKNEFKFLISFQNENVFDETGMPKERFSAKCLPNSPCSLEIQATKLEDSAVYFCASSHRQGENRELADMQYFGPGTRLTVL.

The chain uses TRBV27 and TRBJ1-4; D unresolved. Germline CDR1 is MNHEY and CDR2 is SMNVEV (reference sequence). CDR3 length: 13 amino acids. The V end was cut by 7 bases, the J end by 0 bases, with 6 bases between. CDR3 DNA: TGTGCCAGCAAGTTTGCAACTAATGAAAAACTGTTTTTT. This sequence encodes CASKFATNEKLFF.

The rearrangement joins TRBV29-1 to TRBJ1-1; TRBD1 aligns across 7 bases. Trimming removed 6 bases from V and 0 bases from J; junction bases left unmatched: 10. CDR1 is SQVTM, CDR2 ANQGSEA, per germline. CDR3 length: 15 amino acids. The DNA for the CDR3 is TGCAGCGTCTCCAAGGGGGCGAGGGTGAACACTGAAGCTTTCTTT. Encoded protein: CSVSKGARVNTEAFF.

This chain uses TRBV12-3 or TRBV12-4 with TRBJ2-1; maybe TRBD1 (5 bases). Trimming removed 3 bases at V and 9 bases at J, with 12 bases between. CDR3 length: 13 amino acids. The CDR3 DNA sequence: TGTGCCAGCAGTTTTAGGCTAGGGGCTGAGCAGTTCTTC. As protein: CASSFRLGAEQFF.

V and J are TRBV2 and TRBJ2-3, with D possibly matching TRBD1 (6 bases). The length of the CDR3 is 15 residues. Between the trimmed V and J ends, which lost 4 bases and 6 bases, there was a span of 17 bases. CDR1 is SNHLY, CDR2 FYNNEI, per germline. The CDR3, as DNA: TGTGCCAGCAGTGGTACAGGGCGGTCTCCGGATACGCAGTATTTT. Translation: CASSGTGRSPDTQYF.

The chain links TRBV4-1 to TRBJ1-1; TRBD1 might be the D (5 bases). The CDR3 extends over 15 amino acids. The germline V and J ends were trimmed by 6 bases and 6 bases, with 20 bases remaining between them. Germline lookup yields CDR1 MGHRA and CDR2 YSYEKL. CDR3 protein: CASSRPISLGAEAFF. CDR3 coding DNA: TGCGCCAGCAGTCGCCCTATTTCCCTGGGGGCTGAAGCTTTCTTT.

Only a few counts were recorded for this clonotype. The chain employs TRBV12-3 or TRBV12-4 and TRBJ1-4, with 12 positions matching TRBD1. Trimming took 4 bases from V and 8 from J; bases not matched to a gene: 11. CDR3 size: 17 residues. The CDR3 region is CASSSRDRGRWKEKLFF. The CDR3 bases are TGTGCCAGCAGTTCCAGGGACAGGGGGCGCTGGAAGGAAAAACTGTTTTTT.

This clonotype was seen a few times. The CDR3 coding sequence is TGTGCCAGCAGTTACGGGGTGGAAGGTCAGCCCCAGCATTTT. Residues: CASSYGVEGQPQHF. This chain links TRBV27 with TRBJ1-5; the D is unclear. Trimming took 4 bases from V and 6 from J, leaving 13 bases between them. CDR1 and CDR2 (germline): MNHEY, SMNVEV (reference sequence). The CDR3 loop spans 14 amino acids.

This clonotype was detected only a few times. The rearrangement links TRBV7-9 to TRBJ1-5; D is uncertain. Germline V gene lookup returns CDR1 SEHNR and CDR2 FQNEAQ (reference sequence). The CDR3 loop spans 14 amino acids. V was cut by 1 base and J by 4 bases, with 8 bases left in between. The CDR3: CASSLEGRNQPQHF. The CDR3 DNA reads as TGTGCCAGCAGCTTAGAGGGAAGAAATCAGCCCCAGCATTTT.

This rearrangement joins TRBV28 to TRBJ2-3; tentative D call: TRBD1 (7 bases). V lost 8 bases, J lost 2 bases, and 14 bases lay in between. CDR3 size: 14 residues. Germline values: CDR1 MDHEN, CDR2 SYDVKM. The CDR3 sequence is CASDGQDYTDTQYF. In DNA, the CDR3 is TGTGCCAGCGACGGACAGGACTACACAGATACGCAGTATTTT.

The chain joins TRBV7-2 to TRBJ1-3; D gene uncertain. The length of the CDR3 is 16 residues. CDR1 is SGHTA, CDR2 FQGNSA, per germline. Trimming took off 0 bases at V and 0 bases at J, with 9 bases between the two ends. The CDR3 here is CASSLAGRRSGNTIYF. CDR3 nucleotide sequence: TGTGCCAGCAGCTTAGCGGGCCGCCGCTCTGGAAACACCATATATTTT. Variable domain in full (rest from reference TRBV7-2 and TRBJ1-3): GAGVSQSPSNKVTEKGKDVELRCDPISGHTALYWYRQSLGQGLEFLIYFQGNSAPDKSGLPSDRFSAERTGGSVSTLTIQRTQQEDSAVYLCASSLAGRRSGNTIYFGEGSWLTVV.

The chain links TRBV15 to TRBJ1-5; D uncertain. V dropped 5 bases and J dropped 3 bases, with 8 bases sitting between them. The length of the CDR3 is 13 residues. Germline V gives CDR1 LNHNV, CDR2 YYDKDF (reference sequence). The CDR3 spells CATSLQTNQPQHF. Here the CDR3 DNA reads TGTGCCACCAGCCTCCAAACCAATCAGCCCCAGCATTTT.